This TCR beta chain appears in the sequencing data of a study of regulatory T cells in long-lasting Graves disease. CDR3-region Arm-PCR and iRepertoire HTBI primers produced the TCR beta libraries. TCRdb analysed the multiplex PCR reads with MiXCR anew, one entry per CDR3 protein. The profile shows roughly 400,000 distinct CDR3 sequences, around 20% of them singletons. The CDR3 loop spans 15 amino acids. Trimming shortened V by 2 bases and J by 0 bases, and 5 bases separated the two germline ends. Time point specified: persistent/refractory GD, antithyroid drugs over 5 years with positive TRAb. With RNA extracted from PBMCs as input, the TCR library was made. This clonotype was seen many times.

The rearrangement uses TRBV12-3 or TRBV12-4 and TRBJ2-6; D not resolved. The source material was peripheral blood mononuclear cells (PBMCs), sampled when the disease was refractory, from a patient treated with antithyroid drugs. The receptor was derived from a female donor with Graves disease. CDR3 nucleotide sequence: TGTGCCAGCAGTTTAAAAGTCTCTGGGGCCAACGTCCTGACTTTC. This sequence encodes CASSLKVSGANVLTF.